This TCR beta chain emerged from a study of blood T cell repertoires in COVID-19. Some clones are missing from TCRdb's copy, which holds only in-frame ones; the method was immunoSEQ multiplex PCR. This table holds about 210,000 clones, roughly 78% found once. Germline assignment: CDR1 MNHEY and CDR2 SMNVEV (reference sequence). Trimming stripped 5 bases from V and 2 bases from J, with 14 bases between. The CDR3 is made up of 15 amino acids. Sequencing was performed on peripheral blood. The clonotype originates from a woman aged 35 to 49 with acute or convalescent COVID-19. V usage is TRBV27 and J usage is TRBJ2-3; tentative D call: TRBD2 (6 bases). CDR3 region: CASSQWGELTDTQYF. CDR3 nucleotide sequence: TGTGCCAGCAGTCAGTGGGGGGAACTCACAGATACGCAGTATTTT.